A selection of T cell receptor beta chains follows, all from one sample in a study of blood T cell repertoires in COVID-19. Method: immunoSEQ multiplex PCR; TCRdb's copy keeps in-frame clones and lacks some. The sample has tens of thousands of clones, 83% seen once. Sequences were obtained from peripheral blood. Receptors originate from a woman aged 60 to 75 with acute or convalescent COVID-19. Each CDR3 is given with its conserved first and last residue.

CASSSSGGRGRDGYTF | TRBV7-9 | 16
CASSQIDRVDEKLFF | TRBV3-1/TRBV3-2 | 15
CASSGQGAERGYTF | TRBV6-5 | 14
CASSPGTGVNTEAFF | TRBV10-1 | 15
CASSLTRKQETQYF | TRBV6-6 | 14
CASSYGLAADTQYF | TRBV7-9 | 14
CASSQERAGRVTEAFF | TRBV3-1/TRBV3-2 | 16
CAISESVEQVPLFF | TRBV10-3 | 14
CASSSADRNYGYTF | TRBV5-1 | 14
CASSLGGGLEAFF | TRBV6-5 | 13
CASSLSSTGRGDTQYF | TRBV5-4 | 16
CASSLQFSGNTIYF | TRBV7-8 | 14
CASSPTDRPMDYGYTF | TRBV18 | 16
CASSSSTGNGNTIYF | TRBV6-5 | 15
CASSTGQGREKLFF | TRBV5-8 | 14
CASSLLLTDTQYF | TRBV12-3/TRBV12-4 | 13
CASSVGQGEKLFF | TRBV9 | 13
CASSYGGYGYTF | TRBV6-6 | 12
CAWSGAQGAGANYGYTF | TRBV30 | 17
CASSLSDNSYEQYF | TRBV27 | 14
CASSVRTDDTEAFF | TRBV9 | 14
CASSFGPNEKLFF | TRBV10-1 | 13
CASKTGRGANEQFF | TRBV6-5 | 14
CASREGGNEQYF | TRBV13 | 12
CASSYSPGTTDYTF | TRBV6-5 | 14
CATGLGGYQETQYF | TRBV19 | 14
CASSLDGAGGTQPQHF | TRBV27 | 16
CASSLRESNQPQHF | TRBV2 | 14
CSASRGVEAFF | TRBV20-1 | 11
CASSQEEINSPLHF | TRBV4-1 | 14
CASSLQRAPDTQYF | TRBV7-2 | 14
CASSLGQGDGYTF | TRBV9 | 13
CASSLWGQGHQPQHF | TRBV7-2 | 15
CASSFETPISGNTIYF | TRBV5-1 | 16
CASSYSLASGYTF | TRBV6-5 | 13
CTSSPNGLAGGRNTGELFF | TRBV1 | 19
CASTPQDGNYGYTF | TRBV5-1 | 14
CASSVDSNTEAFF | TRBV9 | 13
CSVDLSPADTQYF | TRBV29-1 | 13
CASRDRASTDTQYF | TRBV6-5 | 14
CASSLARGYEQYF | TRBV3-1/TRBV3-2 | 13
CASSNRGGFEAFF | TRBV18 | 13
CASSDLTAGYEQYF | TRBV25-1 | 14
CASSPSGDTIYF | TRBV7-9 | 12
CASRKRTGGVSDTEAFF | TRBV27 | 17
CASSQQGNPYEQYF | TRBV14 | 14
CASSQDGERVSEAFF | TRBV3-1/TRBV3-2 | 15
CASSLGLAGATDTQYF | TRBV7-9 | 16
CASNKNQGGYGYTF | TRBV6-5 | 14
CASSFEAGELFF | TRBV5-4 | 12
CASSLDGGQGYGYTF | TRBV5-1 | 15
CASSLAWRASGQETQYF | TRBV5-1 | 17
CASSIDQGTTSTDTQYF | TRBV19 | 17